These 25 T cell receptor beta chains share one sample of origin, sequenced in a study of Ad26.COV2.S vaccination and SARS-CoV-2 variants. Treatment given: some 20 received Ad26.COV2.S at low or high dose, single or two shots; about 5 received placebo; per-sample allocation not given. Each sample was drawn 63 days after the first injection (of vaccine or placebo). Profiled with immunoSEQ multiplex PCR; TCRdb holds only in-frame clones, not every one. The data hold 360,000 or so clones, with about nine tenths observed a single time. This material consisted of peripheral blood, taken in a trial of Ad26.COV2.S vaccine versus placebo. These receptors originate from a person between 18 and 60 years old who received the Ad26.COV2.S COVID-19 vaccine or a placebo.

The rearrangement joins TRBV27 to TRBJ2-7; 8 bases map to TRBD2. The trim removed 1 base at V and 5 bases at J, leaving 7 bases unmatched. CDR1 and CDR2 (germline): MNHEY, SMNVEV (reference sequence). The CDR3 sequence is 15 residues long. The CDR3 DNA reads TGTGCCAGCAGTTTATGGCTAGCGGGTACCCACGAGCAGTACTTC. Amino acid sequence: CASSLWLAGTHEQYF.

The V and J genes are TRBV7-9 and TRBJ1-6, with D possibly TRBD1 on 5 matching bases. CDR1 and CDR2 from the germline V gene are SEHNR and FQNEAQ (reference sequence). The CDR3 is 13 amino acids. Trimming left V 5 bases short and J 8 bases short, with 10 bases between. The CDR3 region has the DNA TGTGCCAGCAGCCCTCGGGGGGATTCACCCCTCCACTTT. It codes for CASSPRGDSPLHF. The variable domain in full, completed from reference TRBV7-9 and TRBJ1-6, reads DTGVSQNPRHKITKRGQNVTFRCDPISEHNRLYWYRQTLGQGPEFLTYFQNEAQLEKSRLLSDRFSAERPKGSFSTLEIQRTEQGDSAMYLCASSPRGDSPLHFGNGTRLTVT.

The V gene is TRBV19, the J gene TRBJ2-7; D might be TRBD2 (5 bases). CDR3 length equals 14 residues. Per germline, CDR1 LNHDA and CDR2 SQIVND (reference sequence). Between the trimmed V and J ends, which lost 3 bases and 0 bases, there was a span of 9 bases. The CDR3, as DNA: TGTGCCAGTAGTATCGGGAAAAGCTCCTACGAGCAGTACTTC. Its translation: CASSIGKSSYEQYF.

This clone was observed a single time. The V gene is TRBV7-9, the J gene TRBJ2-3, with 7 bases that match TRBD1. Germline V gene lookup returns CDR1 SEHNR and CDR2 FQNEAQ (reference sequence). After removal of 4 bases from V and 11 bases from J, the junction contained 3 bases not matched to a gene. CDR3 length: 11 residues. This CDR3 reads CASSSGQKQYF. The CDR3 DNA reads TGTGCCAGCAGCTCGGGACAGAAGCAGTATTTT.

There are a few counts of this clone. The chain carries TRBV7-2 and TRBJ2-7, with D perhaps matching TRBD2 (5 bases). The ends were cut back, 5 bases at V and 3 bases at J, with 11 bases in the middle. The CDR3 sequence is 13 residues long. Germline V CDR1 and CDR2: SGHTA, FQGNSA. In nucleotides, the CDR3 is TGTGCCAGCAGCGCCGACCGGGGCTACGAGCAGTACTTC. Encoded protein: CASSADRGYEQYF. Combining the CDR3 with reference TRBV7-2 and TRBJ2-7 gives the whole variable domain GAGVSQSPSNKVTEKGKDVELRCDPISGHTALYWYRQSLGQGLEFLIYFQGNSAPDKSGLPSDRFSAERTGGSVSTLTIQRTQQEDSAVYLCASSADRGYEQYFGPGTRLTVT.

This chain connects TRBV19 to TRBJ1-1; no definite D call. The V end was cut by 1 base, the J end by 6 bases, with 15 bases between. Germline lookup yields CDR1 LNHDA and CDR2 SQIVND (reference sequence). CDR3 length: 15 amino acids. CDR3 in amino acids: CASSIARYYYSEAFF. As DNA, the CDR3 is TGTGCCAGTAGTATAGCAAGGTATTATTATTCTGAAGCTTTCTTT.

This clone occurred once. J is TRBJ1-1 and V is TRBV5-4, with D perhaps matching TRBD1 (6 bases). The CDR3 length is 15 residues. Germline V lookup: CDR1 SGHNT, CDR2 YYREEE (reference sequence). With 7 bases removed from V and 1 base from J, the gap between germline ends came to 17 bases. In DNA, the CDR3 is TGTGCCAGCTACGGGGGGCTTTCTGGGAACACTGAAGCTTTCTTT. Amino acid sequence: CASYGGLSGNTEAFF.

V gene TRBV12-3 or TRBV12-4 combines with J gene TRBJ2-1; D unclear. Trimming shortened V by 8 bases and J by 3 bases, and 11 bases separated the two germline ends. The CDR3 runs to 13 residues. The CDR3 region is CASSTGNYNEQFF. CDR3 DNA sequence: TGTGCCAGCTCCACGGGTAACTACAATGAGCAGTTCTTC.

The J gene is TRBJ2-7, the V gene TRBV2; a weak D match, TRBD2 (6 bases). V was trimmed by 10 bases and J by 6 bases, leaving 13 bases between them. This CDR3 comprises 11 residues. Germline V gene sequence: CDR1 SNHLY, CDR2 FYNNEI. This CDR3 is CATRRDFEQYF. The CDR3 DNA is TGTGCCACCCGGAGGGACTTCGAGCAGTACTTC. The whole variable domain, filled in from reference TRBV2 and TRBJ2-7, reads EPEVTQTPSHQVTQMGQEVILRCVPISNHLYFYWYRQILGQKVEFLVSFYNNEISEKSEIFDDQFSVERPDGSNFTLKIRSTKLEDSAMYFCATRRDFEQYFGPGTRLTVT.

This chain connects TRBV11-2 to TRBJ1-1; D is perhaps TRBD1 (6 bases). Trimming left V 2 bases short and J 1 base short, with 11 bases between. Germline V CDR1 and CDR2: SGHAT, FQNNGV. The CDR3 sequence is 15 residues long. Here the CDR3 DNA reads TGTGCCAGCAGCTTACAGCCAGGGGCGAACACTGAAGCTTTCTTT. This codes for CASSLQPGANTEAFF.

This rearrangement joins TRBV27 to TRBJ1-1; D uncertain. The V gene lost 2 bases and the J gene lost 3 bases, with 7 bases spanning the gap. Germline V lookup: CDR1 MNHEY, CDR2 SMNVEV (reference sequence). The CDR3 has 13 amino acids. The CDR3 region is CASSLNRDTEAFF. The CDR3 DNA sequence: TGTGCCAGCAGTTTAAATCGGGACACTGAAGCTTTCTTT.

The chain joins TRBV6-5 to TRBJ1-5; weak D call: TRBD1 (6 bases). The V end was cut by 10 bases, the J end by 7 bases, with 23 bases between. CDR1 and CDR2 (germline): MNHEY, SVGAGI. The CDR3 covers 15 residues. The CDR3 region is CAITATPRGGQPQHF. The CDR3, as DNA: TGTGCCATCACAGCAACACCCAGGGGCGGGCAGCCCCAGCATTTT.

The gene calls are TRBV4-1 and TRBJ1-1; D call uncertain. In germline, CDR1 is MGHRA, CDR2 YSYEKL. V was cut by 0 bases and J by 7 bases, with 15 bases left in between. The CDR3 has 15 amino acids. The CDR3 DNA follows: TGCGCCAGCAGCCAAGATACGGGTATGGCATTTGAAGCTTTCTTT. Its protein product is CASSQDTGMAFEAFF.

This clone was seen just once. The rearrangement uses TRBV5-1 and TRBJ1-6; 9 bases line up with TRBD1. The CDR3 is 14 amino acids. Per the germline V gene, CDR1 is SGHRS and CDR2 is YFSETQ. V was pared by 5 bases and J by 7 bases, with 4 bases of the junction left unmatched. The CDR3 loop is CASSLGQGNSPLHF. The CDR3 DNA reads as TGCGCCAGCAGTCTAGGACAGGGGAATTCACCCCTCCACTTT.

A note on this clone: A read error may produce the germline difference seen at one junction end. The genes are TRBV6-5 and TRBJ2-3; tentatively, D is TRBD2 (6 bases). The CDR3 extends over 15 amino acids. The germline V gene has CDR1 MNHEY and CDR2 SVGAGI. Here the CDR3 reads CAGRTGEDSTDTQYF. The CDR3, as DNA: TGTGCCGGCAGGACGGGGGAGGATAGCACAGATACGCAGTATTTT.

This clone was picked up one time. The chain joins TRBV2 to TRBJ2-5; no definite D call. CDR1 is SNHLY, CDR2 FYNNEI, per germline. The V end was cut by 3 bases, the J end by 1 base, with 9 bases between. The CDR3 contains 14 residues. CDR3 nucleotide sequence: TGTGCCAGCAGTGACAGGAACCTCCAAGAGACCCAGTACTTC. Protein product: CASSDRNLQETQYF.

V and J are TRBV4-2 and TRBJ2-1; the D call may be TRBD1 or TRBD2 (5 bases each). Germline values: CDR1 LGHNA, CDR2 YNFKEQ. The CDR3 totals 16 residues. The V end was cut by 4 bases, the J end by 2 bases, with 15 bases between. CDR3 DNA sequence: TGTGCCAGCAGCCGTGAATCCGGGGCAGCCTACAATGAGCAGTTCTTC. The encoded protein is CASSRESGAAYNEQFF.

The chain joins TRBV4-3 to TRBJ1-6; no reliable D call. The CDR3 spans 16 residues. V was cut by 0 bases and J by 9 bases, with 15 bases left in between. Germline CDR1 LGHNA, CDR2 YSLEER. The CDR3 region is CASSQEVVRAGSPLHF. For the CDR3, the DNA is TGCGCCAGCAGCCAAGAGGTCGTCCGGGCGGGTTCACCCCTCCACTTT.

V gene TRBV6-5 combines with J gene TRBJ1-6, with D unresolved. The V gene's germline CDR1 is MNHEY and CDR2 SVGAGI. Trimming pared 4 bases from V and 6 bases from J, leaving 10 bases between. The CDR3 is 14 residues long. The CDR3 sequence is CASSWQKPNSPLHF. CDR3 nucleotide sequence: TGTGCCAGCAGTTGGCAGAAACCTAATTCACCCCTCCACTTT.

V usage is TRBV6-5 and J usage is TRBJ1-2; tentative D call: TRBD1 (5 bases). Trimming left V 6 bases short and J 3 bases short, with 11 bases between. The CDR3 spans 13 residues. Germline loops: CDR1 MNHEY, CDR2 SVGAGI. DNA for the CDR3: TGTGCCAGCAGAGCCGGGACGGACTATGGCTACACCTTC. Protein: CASRAGTDYGYTF.

The chain combines TRBV12-3 or TRBV12-4 with TRBJ1-4; D is undetermined. Trimming removed 5 bases from V and 5 bases from J, with 6 bases in between. This CDR3 comprises 12 residues. CDR3 protein: CASSGQNEKLFF. The CDR3 coding sequence is TGTGCCAGCAGTGGGCAAAATGAAAAACTGTTTTTT.

The chain is built from TRBV3-1 (or the pseudogene TRBV3-2) and TRBJ2-7, with 7 nucleotides matching TRBD2. This CDR3 has 16 amino acids. Germline-derived CDR1 and CDR2 are LGHDT and YNNKEL (reference sequence). V lost 3 bases and J lost 0; bases outside the gene matches: 8. CDR3 residues: CASSHFRAGDSYEQYF. The CDR3 nucleotides read TGTGCCAGCAGCCATTTTAGGGCGGGAGACTCCTACGAGCAGTACTTC.

The chain employs TRBV5-6 and TRBJ1-2; D might be TRBD1 (5 bases). The germline V and J ends were trimmed by 0 bases and 8 bases, with 11 bases remaining between them. Germline CDR1 reads SGHDT; CDR2 reads YYEEEE. The CDR3 totals 13 residues. The CDR3 coding sequence is TGTGCCAGCAGCTTGGACGACTACAGGGGCTACACCTTC. Its protein is CASSLDDYRGYTF.

The chain is built from TRBV14 and TRBJ2-7; D uncertain. This CDR3 is built from 15 residues. V lost 1 base and J 4 bases, leaving 14 bases between the germline ends. CDR1 SGHDN and CDR2 FVKESK come from the germline V gene. DNA of the CDR3: TGTGCCAGCAGCCAAGGGCAGCCTACCCAATACGAGCAGTACTTC. Translation gives CASSQGQPTQYEQYF.

This clone was detected only once. The V call is TRBV3-1 (or the pseudogene TRBV3-2), the J call TRBJ2-1; D might be TRBD2 (6 bases). The CDR3 totals 14 residues. Trimming took off 1 base at V and 9 bases at J, with 13 bases between the two ends. Germline V gene sequence: CDR1 LGHDT, CDR2 YNNKEL (reference sequence). The CDR3 protein is CASSQVDLAAEQFF. CDR3 bases: TGTGCCAGCAGCCAAGTGGATTTAGCGGCTGAGCAGTTCTTC.